This T cell receptor (beta chain) emerged from a study of blood T cells in healthy people across ages. Findings and caveats of the study: Naive T cell percentage and TCR beta diversity correlated strongly.

Turning to this clonotype: Antigen unknown.

Germline CDR1 is SQVTM and CDR2 is ANQGSEA. Trimming cost V 3 bases and J 2 bases, with 10 bases left between them. This CDR3 is 13 amino acids long. A second PCR, run for about 6 to 11 cycles, used a sample-barcoded 5' primer plus a J-beta primer mix. MiXCR, applied by TCRdb to the 5' RACE reads, yields one record per CDR3 protein. The table lists 800,000 to 950,000 distinct CDR3 sequences, about 36% of them singletons, with roughly 13% in the top ten. The sequenced sample was blood. The chain recombines TRBV29-1 with TRBJ1-2; possible D gene TRBD1, 5 bases. The source of this sequence is a man younger than 35 in good health. The CDR3 spells CSVDIGENYGYTF. The CDR3 DNA sequence: TGCAGCGTTGACATAGGGGAGAACTATGGCTACACCTTC.